This T cell receptor (beta chain) emerged from a study of cytomegalovirus exposure and HLA in healthy donors. With respect to this clone: Its specificity is unknown.

Whole-study results and caveats: An analysis done earlier found most TCR beta V segments productive about 90% or about 30% of the time.

This CDR3 contains 13 residues. Trimming removed 4 bases at V and 8 bases at J, with 14 bases between. The germline CDR1 and CDR2 sequences are LNHDA and SQIVND (reference sequence). The PCR ran on 60 Vbeta and 13 Jbeta primers. Source study methods: Approximately 80 million unique TCR beta chains, around 10 million of them shared, were counted by a later analysis. The table came from immunoSEQ multiplex PCR; TCRdb's copy has only in-frame clones and leaves some out. V and J calls and clone size follow that table, whereas D and trimming were derived from the DNA. The table records approximately 150,000 clones, 77% of them present only once.

V and J are TRBV19 and TRBJ1-1, with D hard to call. This clonotype originated in a woman under 40 in good health and CMV-seropositive. Sequenced input: PBMCs. The CDR3 DNA reads as TGTGCCAGTAGTAAGTTAGCGGCCGTCGAAGCTTTCTTT. It is translated as CASSKLAAVEAFF.